Each of the 23 T cell receptor beta chains below was sequenced from the same sample in a study of cytomegalovirus exposure and HLA in healthy donors. PCR employed 60 Vbeta and 13 Jbeta primers. The repertoire was sequenced with immunoSEQ multiplex PCR; TCRdb's copy has only in-frame clones and lacks some. The table lists about 120,000 clones, about four fifths of them singletons. The sample was PBMCs. Every receptor here comes from a man aged 25-45 years in good health and CMV-seropositive.

The chain employs TRBV5-1 and TRBJ2-3, with D uncertain. The CDR3 spans 13 residues. Germline assignment: CDR1 SGHRS and CDR2 YFSETQ. V was trimmed by 0 bases and J by 7 bases, leaving 9 bases between them. The CDR3 DNA is TGCGCCAGCAGCTTGGAAGCTCGAAATACGCAGTATTTT. Translation: CASSLEARNTQYF.

The chain is built from TRBV28 and TRBJ1-2; TRBD1 matches at 8 bases. The CDR3 is 13 residues long. Germline values: CDR1 MDHEN, CDR2 SYDVKM. Germline trimming cut 2 bases from V and 14 bases from J; bases unmatched to any gene: 10. DNA for the CDR3: TGTGCCAGCAGTTTACGGGACAGGCCGTCAAGTACCTTC. Protein: CASSLRDRPSSTF.

V is TRBV7-3 and J is TRBJ2-7; 10 bases agree with TRBD2. The CDR3 extends over 17 amino acids. The J segment lost 3 bases and the V segment lost 3 bases, leaving 11 bases of the junction unmatched. Germline CDR1 SGHTA, CDR2 FQGTGA. For the CDR3, the DNA is TGTGCCAGCAGCTTCGACGGGGCTAGCGGGGGAAGCTACGAGCAGTACTTC. Translation: CASSFDGASGGSYEQYF.

The chain couples TRBV7-2 to TRBJ1-3, with D unresolved. V was clipped by 5 bases and J by 12 bases, with 17 bases between them. CDR3 length: 13 amino acids. The germline CDR1 and CDR2 sequences are SGHTA and FQGNSA. The CDR3 coding sequence is TGTGCCAGCAGCACCCGCCCCCGAACGGGCATATATTTT. This sequence encodes CASSTRPRTGIYF.

The chain links TRBV11-2 to TRBJ2-1; 14 positions match TRBD2. The J segment lost 9 bases and the V segment lost 8 bases, leaving 6 bases of the junction unmatched. The CDR3 is made up of 14 amino acids. CDR1 and CDR2 from the germline V gene are SGHAT and FQNNGV. CDR3 nucleotides: TGTGCCAGCTACAGACTAGCGGGAGGGAGTGAGCAGTTCTTC. This translates into CASYRLAGGSEQFF.

V usage is TRBV10-3 and J usage is TRBJ1-1; possible D gene TRBD1, 6 bases. V was cut by 11 bases and J by 5 bases, with 30 bases left in between. CDR3 length equals 17 residues. Germline CDR1 reads ENHRY; CDR2 reads SYGVKD. The CDR3 spells CASRPGGAVGVMTEAFF. The CDR3 nucleotides read TGTGCCTCCAGGCCTGGGGGGGCGGTGGGGGTGATGACTGAAGCTTTCTTT.

The chain is built from TRBV6-5 and TRBJ2-1, with 8 nucleotides matching TRBD2. This CDR3 contains 12 residues. The germline CDR1 and CDR2 sequences are MNHEY and SVGAGI. After removal of 5 bases from V and 8 bases from J, the junction contained 2 bases not matched to a gene. CDR3 bases: TGTGCCAGCAGTCCGGGGGGGGATGAGCAGTTCTTC. Residues: CASSPGGDEQFF.

The chain links TRBV4-2 to TRBJ2-1, with D perhaps matching TRBD1 (6 bases). This CDR3 has 12 residues. From germline, CDR1 is LGHNA and CDR2 YNFKEQ. V lost 6 bases and J 4 bases, leaving 7 bases between the germline ends. CDR3: CASRQGYNEQFF. The CDR3 coding sequence is TGTGCCAGCAGGCAGGGGTACAATGAGCAGTTCTTC.

The CDR3 DNA reads TGTGCCAGCAAACCAACAGGGTTCTATAGCAATCAGCCCCAGCATTTT. Translating it yields CASKPTGFYSNQPQHF. The chain has TRBV28 and TRBJ1-5, with D possibly TRBD1 on 6 matching bases. There are 16 residues in the CDR3. The germline V gene has CDR1 MDHEN and CDR2 SYDVKM. V was cut by 7 bases and J by 0 bases, with 16 bases left in between. Full variable domain (remainder filled in from reference TRBV28 and TRBJ1-5): DVKVTQSSRYLVKRTGEKVFLECVQDMDHENMFWYRQDPGLGLRLIYFSYDVKMKEKGDIPEGYSVSREKKERFSLILESASTNQTSMYLCASKPTGFYSNQPQHFGDGTRLSIL.

This clone has a single count. V and J are TRBV13 and TRBJ1-2; the D gene is possibly TRBD1 (5 bases). This CDR3 region has 14 residues. V was shortened by 1 base and J by 2 bases, with 8 bases between the two germline ends. The germline gives CDR1 PRHDT, CDR2 FYEKMQ (reference sequence). Written as DNA, the CDR3 is TGTGCCAGCAGCTTAGCCAGGGTAAACTATGGCTACACCTTC. It specifies CASSLARVNYGYTF.

Note on this clone: Distinct nucleotide sequences in the sample also encode this CDR3. The chain carries TRBV5-1 and TRBJ1-1; D is unresolved. The V gene's germline CDR1 is SGHRS and CDR2 YFSETQ. The germline V and J ends were trimmed by 1 base and 0 bases, with 7 bases remaining between them. The CDR3 is made up of 14 amino acids. CDR3 region: CASSLTFMNTEAFF. CDR3 in DNA: TGCGCCAGCAGCTTGACATTCATGAACACTGAAGCTTTCTTT.

The V call is TRBV27, the J call TRBJ1-4; 9 positions match TRBD1. Per the germline V gene, CDR1 is MNHEY and CDR2 is SMNVEV (reference sequence). The CDR3 is made up of 15 amino acids. V was pared by 6 bases and J by 5 bases, with 7 bases of the junction left unmatched. Here the CDR3 DNA reads TGTGCCAGCAGATCGGGACAGGGACTAAATGAAAAACTGTTTTTT. This encodes CASRSGQGLNEKLFF.

V usage is TRBV18 and J usage is TRBJ2-7; 12 bases map to TRBD2. V shed 0 bases, J shed 2 bases, and the junction held 11 bases outside the gene matches. The CDR3 length is 19 residues. CDR1 and CDR2 from the germline V gene are KGHSH and LQKENI. The CDR3 DNA reads TGTGCCAGCTCACCACCGGGTCTAGCGGGAGGGAACGGGACCTACGAGCAGTACTTC. The encoded protein is CASSPPGLAGGNGTYEQYF.

The rearrangement links TRBV19 to TRBJ1-6; D gene uncertain. CDR1 LNHDA and CDR2 SQIVND come from the germline V gene (reference sequence). Trimming removed 4 bases at V and 2 bases at J, with 3 bases between. The CDR3 sequence is 13 residues long. Written as DNA, the CDR3 is TGTGCCAGTAGTACCGCCTATAATTCACCCCTCCACTTT. Translated: CASSTAYNSPLHF.

The chain has TRBV7-2 and TRBJ1-1; unclear D gene. Germline CDR1 and CDR2: SGHTA and FQGNSA. Trimming removed 3 bases at V and 5 bases at J, with 7 bases between. The CDR3 sequence is 12 residues long. CDR3 sequence: CASSFPGTEAFF. The CDR3 nucleotides are TGTGCCAGCAGCTTTCCGGGAACTGAAGCTTTCTTT.

The chain carries TRBV7-9 and TRBJ2-5, with TRBD2 matching over 7 bases. CDR1 is SEHNR, CDR2 FQNEAQ, per germline (reference sequence). The CDR3 consists of 15 residues. Trimming at V came to 6 bases and at J to 4 bases, leaving 11 bases not matched to a gene. CDR3 sequence: CASSVGTGGAETQYF. In nucleotides, the CDR3 is TGTGCCAGCAGTGTAGGTACGGGGGGTGCAGAGACCCAGTACTTC.

The V and J genes are TRBV7-3 and TRBJ2-1; tentative D call: TRBD1 (5 bases). The V end lost 8 bases, the J end lost 4 bases, and 15 bases lay between the germline ends. The germline V gene encodes CDR1 SGHTA and CDR2 FQGTGA. The CDR3 is 14 residues long. In nucleotides, the CDR3 is TGTGCCAGCGGGGCGACCCATACTTACAATGAGCAGTTCTTC. This encodes CASGATHTYNEQFF.

The gene calls are TRBV27 and TRBJ1-2; D possibly corresponds to TRBD1 (6 bases). Germline V gene sequence: CDR1 MNHEY, CDR2 SMNVEV (reference sequence). The CDR3 consists of 15 residues. Trimming shortened V by 5 bases and J by 5 bases, and 18 bases separated the two germline ends. The CDR3 sequence is CASSPYYRGAYGYTF. The CDR3 DNA sequence: TGTGCCAGCAGTCCTTATTATCGGGGGGCTTATGGCTACACCTTC.

This rearrangement joins TRBV9 to TRBJ1-3, with D possibly being TRBD1 (6 bases). Trimming cost V 2 bases and J 0 bases, with 12 bases left between them. Germline lookup yields CDR1 SGDLS and CDR2 YYNGEE. The CDR3 sequence is 16 residues long. Here the CDR3 reads CASSVGTLSSGNTIYF. DNA of the CDR3: TGTGCCAGCAGCGTTGGGACATTGAGCTCTGGAAACACCATATATTTT.

This clone was picked up one time. V is TRBV7-3 and J is TRBJ2-3; maybe TRBD2 (6 bases). Germline V gene sequence: CDR1 SGHTA, CDR2 FQGTGA. This CDR3 has 16 amino acids. Trimming stripped 0 bases from V and 1 base from J, with 11 bases between. CDR3 residues: CASSLTDGSGTDTQYF. The CDR3, as DNA: TGTGCCAGCAGCTTAACGGACGGGAGCGGCACAGATACGCAGTATTTT.

For this clone: The sample contains more than one DNA sequence encoding this CDR3. The chain is built from TRBV9 and TRBJ1-1; D gene uncertain. V lost 0 bases and J lost 3, with 6 bases in between. CDR3 length equals 13 residues. Germline CDR1 is SGDLS and CDR2 is YYNGEE. In DNA, the CDR3 is TGTGCCAGCAGCGTAGGCGGGTACACTGAAGCTTTCTTT. It encodes CASSVGGYTEAFF.

This clone showed up just a few times. Other DNA sequences in this sample translate to the same CDR3. The chain has TRBV9 and TRBJ1-5, with TRBD1 as a possible D gene (6 bases). From germline, CDR1 is SGDLS and CDR2 YYNGEE. The germline V and J ends were trimmed by 4 bases and 5 bases, with 13 bases remaining between them. CDR3 length equals 14 residues. CDR3 in DNA: TGTGCCAGCAGCCCCTTAGGGGGGGATCAGCCCCAGCATTTT. This encodes CASSPLGGDQPQHF.

The V call is TRBV2, the J call TRBJ2-7; the match to TRBD2 covers 11 bases. CDR3 length: 13 amino acids. CDR1 and CDR2 (germline): SNHLY, FYNNEI. The trim removed 7 bases at V and 3 bases at J, leaving 2 bases unmatched. This chain's CDR3 is CASTGTSGYEQYF. As DNA, the CDR3 is TGTGCCAGCACCGGGACTAGCGGCTACGAGCAGTACTTC.